A single sample is the source of the 32 T cell receptor beta chains below, sequenced in a study of PD-1 blockade in classical Hodgkin lymphoma. The sample's time point: newly diagnosed, previously untreated cHL patient sample. Purification of CD4+ T cells from thawed PBMCs was achieved by magnetic negative selection. Method: immunoSEQ multiplex PCR; TCRdb's copy keeps in-frame clones and lacks some. The profile covers under 20,000 clones, with roughly four fifths appearing a single time and roughly 1.2% taken by the ten largest. Sequenced sample: CD4+ T cells from blood. The source is a human donor with classical Hodgkin lymphoma.

A single count supports this clone. This chain uses TRBV19 with TRBJ1-5; D unclear. This CDR3 comprises 16 residues. Germline CDR1 and CDR2: LNHDA and SQIVND (reference sequence). Trimming took 1 base from V and 6 from J, leaving 16 bases between them. CDR3 loop: CASSIGGSAVGQPQHF. CDR3 in DNA: TGTGCCAGTAGTATAGGAGGCTCCGCGGTGGGTCAGCCCCAGCATTTT.

CDR3 protein: CAISDKGQGRFEQYF. The CDR3 DNA reads as TGTGCCATCAGTGATAAGGGACAGGGTCGCTTTGAGCAGTACTTC. V and J are TRBV10-3 and TRBJ2-7; 9 bases fit TRBD1. The CDR3 extends over 15 amino acids. Trimming removed 3 bases from V and 7 bases from J; junction bases left unmatched: 10. Germline CDR1 reads ENHRY; CDR2 reads SYGVKD.

This clone occurred once. This chain joins TRBV6-5 and TRBJ1-2; weak D call: TRBD1 (6 bases). The CDR3 sequence is 15 residues long. CDR1 is MNHEY and CDR2 is SVGAGI in the germline V gene. Trimming stripped 7 bases from V and 7 bases from J, with 22 bases between. In nucleotides, the CDR3 is TGTGCCAGCACTCAACGGACAGCTAACCCGGGTGGCTACACCTTC. As protein: CASTQRTANPGGYTF.

V gene TRBV11-2 combines with J gene TRBJ2-7; D is unresolved. V was cut by 2 bases and J by 3 bases, with 11 bases left in between. The CDR3 consists of 14 residues. Germline loops: CDR1 SGHAT, CDR2 FQNNGV. The CDR3 region has the DNA TGTGCCAGCAGCTTATCCGTTACAAACTACGAGCAGTACTTC. Residues: CASSLSVTNYEQYF.

This chain connects TRBV15 to TRBJ1-1; possible D gene TRBD1, 5 bases. The V gene lost 7 bases and the J gene lost 3 bases, with 15 bases spanning the gap. The CDR3 length is 14 residues. Germline V gives CDR1 LNHNV, CDR2 YYDKDF (reference sequence). CDR3 coding DNA: TGTGCCACCACACCTCTGTGGGGGGACACTGAAGCTTTCTTT. Translation gives CATTPLWGDTEAFF.

This clone was seen just once. The chain employs TRBV28 and TRBJ2-7; D possibly corresponds to TRBD1 (5 bases). The V gene's germline CDR1 is MDHEN and CDR2 SYDVKM. This CDR3 comprises 14 residues. Trimming took 6 bases from V and 6 from J, leaving 18 bases between them. The CDR3 reads CASSQIQGPVEQYF. For the CDR3, the DNA is TGTGCCAGCAGCCAGATTCAGGGCCCGGTCGAGCAGTACTTC.

This chain links TRBV7-6 with TRBJ1-3; no definite D call. The CDR3 length is 15 residues. The germline gives CDR1 SGHVS, CDR2 FNYEAQ. Trimming stripped 1 base from V and 4 bases from J, with 11 bases between. The CDR3 sequence: CASSLGSPRGNTIYF. CDR3 DNA: TGTGCCAGCAGCTTAGGTTCCCCCCGCGGAAACACCATATATTTT.

The rearrangement links TRBV25-1 to TRBJ1-2; D not resolved. Trimming cost V 4 bases and J 2 bases, with 11 bases left between them. CDR3 size: 14 residues. CDR1 and CDR2 (germline): MGHDK, SYGVNS. Here the CDR3 DNA reads TGTGCCAGCAGTGCGCCCGGCCCCAACTATGGCTACACCTTC. Amino acid sequence: CASSAPGPNYGYTF.

V gene TRBV5-6 combines with J gene TRBJ2-3; D unclear. Trimming removed 3 bases at V and 8 bases at J, with 19 bases between. CDR1 SGHDT and CDR2 YYEEEE come from the germline V gene. The CDR3 totals 15 residues. CDR3 residues: CASSWGPEQSGTQYF. Written as DNA, the CDR3 is TGTGCCAGCAGCTGGGGTCCAGAGCAGTCTGGTACGCAGTATTTT.

V gene TRBV15 combines with J gene TRBJ2-2, with D hard to call. CDR1 is LNHNV and CDR2 is YYDKDF in the germline V gene (reference sequence). V was clipped by 5 bases and J by 2 bases, with 9 bases between them. There are 14 residues in the CDR3. The CDR3 sequence: CATSADLNTGELFF. The DNA of the CDR3 is TGTGCCACCAGCGCCGACCTTAACACCGGGGAGCTGTTTTTT.

V usage is TRBV28 and J usage is TRBJ1-2, with D perhaps TRBD1 (6 bases). Per germline, CDR1 MDHEN and CDR2 SYDVKM. The length of the CDR3 is 12 residues. V lost 8 bases and J 8 bases, leaving 15 bases between the germline ends. The CDR3 nucleotides read TGTGCCAGCGGTTCCAGGGGCGGGGGCTACACCTTC. This gives the protein CASGSRGGGYTF.

This clone was seen a single time. CDR3 amino acids: CASSDRGTNYGYTF. The CDR3 region has the DNA TGTGCCAGTAGTGACAGGGGGACTAACTATGGCTACACCTTC. The chain uses TRBV19 and TRBJ1-2, with 9 bases fitting TRBD1. Looked up from germline, CDR1 is LNHDA and CDR2 is SQIVND (reference sequence). The CDR3 contains 14 residues. The junction had 1 base not matched to a gene; V was cut back by 5 bases and J by 0 bases.

This clone was counted a single time. The chain links TRBV4-2 to TRBJ2-5, with 7 bases matching TRBD2. Germline-derived CDR1 and CDR2 are LGHNA and YNFKEQ. CDR3 length equals 16 residues. Trimming cost V 0 bases and J 1 base; bases outside gene matches: 5. CDR3 amino acids: CASSQENSGAQETQYF. DNA for the CDR3: TGTGCCAGCAGCCAAGAGAACAGCGGGGCCCAAGAGACCCAGTACTTC.

The V and J genes are TRBV2 and TRBJ1-2, with TRBD1 as a possible D gene (5 bases). V was pared by 2 bases and J by 14 bases, with 12 bases between. The CDR3 has 11 residues. CDR1 and CDR2 from the germline V gene are SNHLY and FYNNEI. The DNA of the CDR3 is TGTGCCAGCAGTGAAAATGGGGCTCGGACCTTC. Its protein is CASSENGARTF.

The chain links TRBV6-4 to TRBJ2-1, with 8 bases lining up with TRBD2. CDR3 length equals 15 residues. Losses at the gene ends were 5 bases for V and 0 bases for J; bases not matched to a gene: 3. Per germline, CDR1 MRHNA and CDR2 SNTAGT. CDR3 loop: CASSLAGSSYNEQFF. The CDR3 DNA reads TGTGCCAGCAGTTTAGCGGGATCCTCCTACAATGAGCAGTTCTTC.

The table lists this clone with a count of one. The chain is built from TRBV10-1 and TRBJ2-5; TRBD2 aligns across 7 bases. Germline lookup yields CDR1 WNHNN and CDR2 SYGVQD (reference sequence). The V and J ends lost 3 bases and 3 bases, in that order; junction bases with no gene match: 4. CDR3 length: 14 amino acids. The CDR3 region is CASSDGGSKETQYF. The CDR3 DNA follows: TGCGCCAGCAGTGATGGCGGGAGCAAAGAGACCCAGTACTTC.

The V and J genes are TRBV29-1 and TRBJ2-1; 7 bases line up with TRBD2. The CDR3 spans 15 residues. The germline gives CDR1 SQVTM, CDR2 ANQGSEA. J lost 0 bases, V lost 6 bases, and 8 bases had no gene match. In DNA form, the CDR3 reads TGCAGCGTCGTGTTCCCGGGAGGCTCCTACAATGAGCAGTTCTTC. Its translation: CSVVFPGGSYNEQFF.

The chain is built from TRBV29-1 and TRBJ2-3; D is ambiguous. The germline V gene encodes CDR1 SQVTM and CDR2 ANQGSEA. The CDR3 runs to 14 residues. Trimming took 2 bases from V and 6 from J, leaving 15 bases between them. CDR3 in DNA: TGCAGCGTTGAACAGACCCCGCGTGGCGATACGCAGTATTTT. Translated: CSVEQTPRGDTQYF.

V and J are TRBV2 and TRBJ2-1; D possibly corresponds to TRBD2 (5 bases). This CDR3 is built from 15 residues. Trimming took 5 bases from V and 5 from J, leaving 16 bases between them. Germline CDR1 and CDR2: SNHLY and FYNNEI. CDR3 in amino acids: CASSQLVGVNNEQFF. CDR3 DNA sequence: TGTGCCAGCAGTCAACTAGTTGGAGTTAACAATGAGCAGTTCTTC.

CDR3 region: CASSIDGLAGGNEQYF. CDR3 coding DNA: TGTGCCAGTAGTATAGATGGACTAGCGGGAGGAAACGAGCAGTACTTC. V gene TRBV19 combines with J gene TRBJ2-7; 14 nucleotides line up with TRBD2. Germline V lookup: CDR1 LNHDA, CDR2 SQIVND (reference sequence). This CDR3 is built from 16 residues. Trimming took 0 bases from V and 5 from J; bases not matched to a gene: 3.

There are a few counts of this clone. The CDR3 region has the DNA TGTGCCAGTAGTATTGGGAGGGGGTCGCAGTTCTTC. As protein: CASSIGRGSQFF. The chain is built from TRBV19 and TRBJ2-1; D perhaps matches TRBD2 (7 bases). The CDR3 is 12 residues long. The ends were cut back, 3 bases at V and 12 bases at J, with 12 bases in the middle. CDR1 is LNHDA, CDR2 SQIVND, per germline (reference sequence).

The table lists this clone with a few counts. The chain combines TRBV6-1 with TRBJ1-2, with D possibly being TRBD1 (5 bases). V dropped 3 bases and J dropped 5 bases, with 13 bases sitting between them. This CDR3 comprises 14 residues. Germline CDR1 and CDR2: MNHNS and SASEGT. CDR3 region: CASSESGAVYGYTF. DNA of the CDR3: TGTGCCAGCAGTGAGTCCGGGGCCGTATATGGCTACACCTTC.

V is TRBV7-9 and J is TRBJ2-2; D tentatively fits TRBD1 or TRBD2 (5 bases each). V was clipped by 3 bases and J by 6 bases, with 8 bases between them. The CDR3 loop spans 13 amino acids. Per germline, CDR1 SEHNR and CDR2 FQNEAQ (reference sequence). Here the CDR3 DNA reads TGTGCCAGCAGCTTTGGGGGATCCGGGGAGCTGTTTTTT. Translated: CASSFGGSGELFF.

This rearrangement joins TRBV21-1 to TRBJ2-2; the D segment call TRBD1 is taken from the table without a DNA check. TRBV21-1 is classified as a pseudogene. CDR3 length: 16 amino acids. CDR3 bases: TGTGCCAGCAAACGAAAAGGGGGACGGTTCACCGGGGAGCTGTTTTTT. This gives the protein CASKRKGGRFTGELFF.

V and J are TRBV28 and TRBJ1-2; D ambiguous. Trimming took 8 bases from V and 4 from J, leaving 11 bases between them. CDR1 and CDR2 (germline): MDHEN, SYDVKM. CDR3 length: 12 amino acids. The CDR3, as DNA: TGTGCCAGCCACGACAAAACCTATGGCTACACCTTC. Translated, it gives CASHDKTYGYTF.

The rearrangement links TRBV7-2 to TRBJ2-3; TRBD2 agrees at 10 bases. Germline V gives CDR1 SGHTA, CDR2 FQGNSA. This CDR3 has 17 residues. V gave up 4 bases and J gave up 0 bases; unmatched junction bases: 7. CDR3 sequence (DNA): TGTGCCAGCAGCTGGAATCTAGCGGGAGTAAGCACAGATACGCAGTATTTT. The encoded protein is CASSWNLAGVSTDTQYF.

The chain uses TRBV7-9 and TRBJ1-5; D is perhaps TRBD1 (5 bases). Germline CDR1 SEHNR, CDR2 FQNEAQ (reference sequence). The CDR3 runs to 14 residues. V dropped 4 bases and J dropped 4 bases, with 11 bases sitting between them. CDR3: CASSYFDSNQPQHF. In DNA form, the CDR3 reads TGTGCCAGCAGCTATTTCGACAGTAATCAGCCCCAGCATTTT.

The chain has TRBV19 and TRBJ1-1; D gene uncertain. Deletions cut 0 bases from V and 4 bases from J, with 9 bases between. The CDR3 contains 14 residues. Per the germline V gene, CDR1 is LNHDA and CDR2 is SQIVND (reference sequence). The CDR3 loop reads CASSIERAGTEAFF. CDR3 nucleotides: TGTGCCAGTAGTATAGAACGGGCGGGCACTGAAGCTTTCTTT.

The chain uses TRBV19 and TRBJ2-5; D remains ambiguous. V dropped 3 bases and J dropped 1 base, with 12 bases sitting between them. Per the germline V gene, CDR1 is LNHDA and CDR2 is SQIVND (reference sequence). CDR3 size: 15 residues. The DNA of the CDR3 is TGTGCCAGTAGTATTGGGCAAGCAAGCCAAGAGACCCAGTACTTC. As protein: CASSIGQASQETQYF.

The V and J genes are TRBV27 and TRBJ2-5; D perhaps matches TRBD1 (6 bases). The CDR3 is 13 amino acids. Germline V gene data show CDR1 as MNHEY and CDR2 as SMNVEV (reference sequence). Trimming stripped 2 bases from V and 7 bases from J, with 11 bases between. The CDR3 DNA follows: TGTGCCAGCAGTTTACGACCCAGGGGGACCCAGTACTTC. Translation: CASSLRPRGTQYF.

This chain uses TRBV19 with TRBJ2-1, with D hard to call. Trimming pared 7 bases from V and 6 bases from J, leaving 13 bases between. Germline V gives CDR1 LNHDA, CDR2 SQIVND (reference sequence). This CDR3 is built from 13 residues. The CDR3 region has the DNA TGTGCCAGTATTGGGTTCGGCAGCAATGAGCAGTTCTTC. This translates into CASIGFGSNEQFF.

The chain links TRBV18 to TRBJ2-2; possibly TRBD1 for D (5 bases). This CDR3 spans 20 amino acids. Germline V gene data show CDR1 as KGHSH and CDR2 as LQKENI. Trimming removed 6 bases at V and 0 bases at J, with 26 bases between. The DNA of the CDR3 is TGTGCCAGCTCGTTTACCACCCCCAGGGTTGGGCGATCGAACACCGGGGAGCTGTTTTTT. This encodes CASSFTTPRVGRSNTGELFF.